The 24 T cell receptor beta chains below all came from one sample that was sequenced in a study of brain T cells in children with intractable seizures. Assay: immunoSEQ multiplex PCR; the TCRdb copy retains only in-frame clones and omits some. The sample records approximately 77,000 clones, 93% being singletons. The sequenced sample was peripheral blood, obtained at surgery. All receptors come from a boy under two years old with tuberous sclerosis and intractable seizures.

The V call is TRBV2, the J call TRBJ2-3; 14 bases fit TRBD2. The CDR3 length is 18 residues. V dropped 6 bases and J dropped 0; count of bases not matched to a gene: 8. Per the germline V gene, CDR1 is SNHLY and CDR2 is FYNNEI. The CDR3 loop is CASSLGLAGDLSTDTQYF. CDR3 sequence (DNA): TGTGCCAGCAGCCTGGGACTAGCGGGGGACCTGAGCACAGATACGCAGTATTTT.

The V call is TRBV5-1, the J call TRBJ2-1; D remains ambiguous. V lost 0 bases to trimming and J lost 0 bases, with 10 bases between them. The CDR3 spans 16 residues. Germline V gene data show CDR1 as SGHRS and CDR2 as YFSETQ. CDR3 nucleotide sequence: TGCGCCAGCAGCTTGGCCGGCAGTCCCTCCTACAATGAGCAGTTCTTC. It is translated as CASSLAGSPSYNEQFF.

The rearrangement joins TRBV15 to TRBJ2-7, with D perhaps TRBD2 (6 bases). Trimming stripped 3 bases from V and 3 bases from J, with 21 bases between. Germline V lookup: CDR1 LNHNV, CDR2 YYDKDF (reference sequence). The CDR3 runs 17 residues. For the CDR3, the DNA is TGTGCCACCAGCAGGATCATGGCTGGACTACCTGACTACGAGCAGTACTTC. Protein: CATSRIMAGLPDYEQYF.

The chain has TRBV9 and TRBJ2-1; 10 nucleotides agree with TRBD2. J gave up 9 bases and V 4 bases, and 4 bases lay outside the gene matches. Germline V lookup: CDR1 SGDLS, CDR2 YYNGEE. CDR3 length: 13 amino acids. The CDR3 bases are TGTGCCAGCAGCACTGAGCGGGAGGGTGAGCAGTTCTTC. Encoded protein: CASSTEREGEQFF.

There are a few counts of this clone. This chain connects TRBV7-6 to TRBJ2-1; a possible D gene is TRBD1 (6 bases). The CDR3 covers 16 residues. Germline V CDR1 and CDR2: SGHVS, FNYEAQ. V lost 1 base, J lost 6 bases, and 16 bases lay in between. The CDR3 region is CASSLETGTPSNEQFF. The CDR3 DNA follows: TGTGCCAGCAGCTTAGAGACAGGTACTCCATCCAATGAGCAGTTCTTC.

V is TRBV28 and J is TRBJ2-7, with D perhaps given as TRBD1 or TRBD2 (5 bases each). This CDR3 is 14 amino acids long. Between the trimmed V and J ends, which lost 6 bases and 3 bases, there was a span of 15 bases. The germline CDR1 and CDR2 sequences are MDHEN and SYDVKM. The CDR3 nucleotides read TGTGCCAGCAGCGGGACGGACGATTTCTACGAGCAGTACTTC. It is translated as CASSGTDDFYEQYF.

This rearrangement joins TRBV7-8 to TRBJ1-5, with a possible D match to TRBD1 (5 bases). CDR1 and CDR2 from the germline V gene are SGHVS and FQNEAQ. V was shortened by 8 bases and J by 0 bases, with 17 bases between the two germline ends. The CDR3 covers 16 residues. The CDR3 DNA sequence: TGTGCCAGCCAAACAACCGGGGGGATTAGCAATCAGCCCCAGCATTTT. Translation: CASQTTGGISNQPQHF. Based on the CDR3 plus reference TRBV7-8 and TRBJ1-5, the full variable domain is GAGVSQSPRYKVAKRGQDVALRCDPISGHVSLFWYQQALGQGPEFLTYFQNEAQLDKSGLPSDRFFAERPEGSVSTLKIQRTQQEDSAVYLCASQTTGGISNQPQHFGDGTRLSIL.

The rearrangement joins TRBV27 to TRBJ1-1; 10 nucleotides align to TRBD1. The junction had 10 bases not matched to a gene; V was cut back by 5 bases and J by 4 bases. This CDR3 is built from 16 residues. In germline, CDR1 is MNHEY, CDR2 SMNVEV (reference sequence). The CDR3 spells CASSQRGQGKGTEAFF. CDR3 DNA: TGTGCCAGCAGTCAACGGGGACAGGGGAAAGGCACTGAAGCTTTCTTT.

The table lists this clone with a count of one. CDR3 coding DNA: TGTGCCAGCAGCCAAATACAAGGGACTAGCGGAAACAATGAGCAGTTCTTC. Its protein product is CASSQIQGTSGNNEQFF. The gene calls are TRBV3-1 (or the pseudogene TRBV3-2) and TRBJ2-1, with 11 bases fitting TRBD2. There are 17 residues in the CDR3. The germline V gene has CDR1 LGHDT and CDR2 YNNKEL (reference sequence). V shed 2 bases and J 5 bases; nucleotides not matched to a gene: 8.

The rearrangement joins TRBV19 to TRBJ1-4; D is uncertain. The V gene's germline CDR1 is LNHDA and CDR2 SQIVND (reference sequence). The CDR3 is 15 residues long. V gave up 5 bases and J gave up 5 bases, with 15 bases separating them. This CDR3 reads CASSPPRRGNEKLFF. The CDR3 bases are TGTGCCAGTAGTCCCCCGAGACGAGGAAATGAAAAACTGTTTTTT.

V usage is TRBV2 and J usage is TRBJ1-1; D is uncertain. The V gene lost 3 bases and the J gene lost 0 bases, with 5 bases spanning the gap. The CDR3 covers 13 residues. The V gene's germline CDR1 is SNHLY and CDR2 FYNNEI. This CDR3 reads CASSDPVNTEAFF. Written as DNA, the CDR3 is TGTGCCAGCAGTGATCCAGTGAACACTGAAGCTTTCTTT.

V gene TRBV19 combines with J gene TRBJ2-7; D not resolved. The CDR3 extends over 11 amino acids. Trimming pared 5 bases from V and 3 bases from J, leaving 5 bases between. Germline CDR1 LNHDA, CDR2 SQIVND (reference sequence). CDR3 coding DNA: TGTGCCAGTAGTTCCCTCTACGAGCAGTACTTC. Its protein product is CASSSLYEQYF.

This clone showed up just once. V usage is TRBV7-9 and J usage is TRBJ2-2; TRBD2 is a possible D gene (5 bases). Germline CDR1 is SEHNR and CDR2 is FQNEAQ (reference sequence). Trimming stripped 2 bases from V and 7 bases from J, with 14 bases between. CDR3 length: 15 amino acids. The CDR3 sequence is CASSLQVWEYGELFF. The CDR3 nucleotides are TGTGCCAGCAGCTTACAAGTTTGGGAGTACGGGGAGCTGTTTTTT.

The V and J genes are TRBV9 and TRBJ2-3; D may be TRBD2 (6 bases). Germline lookup yields CDR1 SGDLS and CDR2 YYNGEE. V shed 3 bases and J shed 7 bases, with 15 bases lying between them. This CDR3 is built from 14 residues. This CDR3 is CASSAPREENTQYF. The DNA of the CDR3 is TGTGCCAGCAGCGCCCCAAGGGAGGAAAATACGCAGTATTTT.

CDR3 in DNA: TGTGCCAGTAAACGGAGCGGAGGCACAGATACGCAGTATTTT. Protein sequence: CASKRSGGTDTQYF. V and J are TRBV19 and TRBJ2-3, with D tentatively TRBD2 (5 bases). The V end lost 7 bases, the J end lost 1 base, and 12 bases lay between the germline ends. This CDR3 comprises 14 residues. CDR1 is LNHDA, CDR2 SQIVND, per germline (reference sequence). The complete variable domain, with remaining parts taken from reference TRBV19 and TRBJ2-3, reads DGGITQSPKYLFRKEGQNVTLSCEQNLNHDAMYWYRQDPGQGLRLIYYSQIVNDFQKGDIAEGYSVSREKKESFPLTVTSAQKNPTAFYLCASKRSGGTDTQYFGPGTRLTVL.

V and J are TRBV7-2 and TRBJ2-3; D is possibly TRBD1 (6 bases). CDR3 size: 14 residues. Germline values: CDR1 SGHTA, CDR2 FQGNSA. V lost 2 bases to trimming and J lost 4 bases, with 10 bases between them. The chain's CDR3 is CASSLTGSPDTQYF. In DNA form, the CDR3 reads TGTGCCAGCAGCTTAACAGGGAGCCCAGATACGCAGTATTTT.

The chain links TRBV28 to TRBJ2-5, with 11 bases matching TRBD2. This CDR3 has 15 amino acids. The J segment lost 5 bases and the V segment lost 0 bases, leaving 2 bases of the junction unmatched. CDR1 is MDHEN and CDR2 is SYDVKM in the germline V gene. The CDR3 DNA follows: TGTGCCAGCAGTTTATGGACTAGCGGGAAGGAGACCCAGTACTTC. It encodes CASSLWTSGKETQYF. The variable domain in full, completed from reference TRBV28 and TRBJ2-5, reads DVKVTQSSRYLVKRTGEKVFLECVQDMDHENMFWYRQDPGLGLRLIYFSYDVKMKEKGDIPEGYSVSREKKERFSLILESASTNQTSMYLCASSLWTSGKETQYFGPGTRLLVL.

V and J are TRBV6-5 and TRBJ1-1; D remains unclear. V was shortened by 3 bases and J by 4 bases, with 12 bases between the two germline ends. Looked up from germline, CDR1 is MNHEY and CDR2 is SVGAGI. This CDR3 is 14 amino acids long. The CDR3 DNA reads TGTGCCAGCAGTTATAACACTCGCGCCACTGAAGCTTTCTTT. Protein sequence: CASSYNTRATEAFF.

DNA of the CDR3: TGTGCCAGCAGCGTTCGGGAAACTAATGAAAAACTGTTTTTT. Protein sequence: CASSVRETNEKLFF. The J gene is TRBJ1-4, the V gene TRBV11-3; D call uncertain. Germline assignment: CDR1 SGHNT and CDR2 YENEEA. V dropped 5 bases and J dropped 1 base, with 8 bases sitting between them. The CDR3 contains 14 residues.

This clone has only one observation. This sequence joins TRBV25-1 and TRBJ1-2; 9 bases map to TRBD1. The CDR3 has 16 residues. CDR1 is MGHDK and CDR2 is SYGVNS in the germline V gene. After removal of 1 base from V and 5 bases from J, the junction contained 8 bases not matched to a gene. The CDR3 sequence: CASSESGGQGQYGYTF. Written as DNA, the CDR3 is TGTGCCAGCAGTGAATCGGGTGGACAGGGGCAGTATGGCTACACCTTC.

The chain couples TRBV11-2 to TRBJ2-7; perhaps TRBD1 as D (6 bases). The CDR3 runs 14 residues. Germline V gene sequence: CDR1 SGHAT, CDR2 FQNNGV. Between the trimmed V and J ends, which lost 1 base and 5 bases, there was a span of 12 bases. The CDR3 is CASSLVGGVDEQYF. The CDR3 DNA follows: TGTGCCAGCAGCTTAGTAGGGGGAGTCGACGAGCAGTACTTC.

The genes are TRBV2 and TRBJ1-2, with 11 positions matching TRBD1. Per the germline V gene, CDR1 is SNHLY and CDR2 is FYNNEI. This CDR3 has 14 residues. Trimming removed 6 bases from V and 6 bases from J; junction bases left unmatched: 6. The CDR3 DNA sequence: TGTGCCAGCAGGACCGGGACAGGGGGGGATGGCTACACCTTC. It specifies CASRTGTGGDGYTF. The variable domain in full, with the rest retrieved from reference TRBV2 and TRBJ1-2, is EPEVTQTPSHQVTQMGQEVILRCVPISNHLYFYWYRQILGQKVEFLVSFYNNEISEKSEIFDDQFSVERPDGSNFTLKIRSTKLEDSAMYFCASRTGTGGDGYTFGSGTRLTVV.

The chain is built from TRBV7-2 and TRBJ2-1; D is uncertain. The germline V and J ends were trimmed by 1 base and 9 bases, with 4 bases remaining between them. CDR3 length equals 11 residues. CDR1 is SGHTA, CDR2 FQGNSA, per germline. The CDR3 loop reads CASSLGGEQFF. CDR3 in DNA: TGTGCCAGCAGCTTAGGCGGTGAGCAGTTCTTC.

The chain is built from TRBV27 and TRBJ1-1; 9 nucleotides agree with TRBD1. This CDR3 region has 13 residues. Germline V lookup: CDR1 MNHEY, CDR2 SMNVEV (reference sequence). Trimming cost V 4 bases and J 3 bases; bases outside gene matches: 0. The CDR3 sequence is CASSWDRDTEAFF. DNA for the CDR3: TGTGCCAGCAGTTGGGACAGGGACACTGAAGCTTTCTTT.